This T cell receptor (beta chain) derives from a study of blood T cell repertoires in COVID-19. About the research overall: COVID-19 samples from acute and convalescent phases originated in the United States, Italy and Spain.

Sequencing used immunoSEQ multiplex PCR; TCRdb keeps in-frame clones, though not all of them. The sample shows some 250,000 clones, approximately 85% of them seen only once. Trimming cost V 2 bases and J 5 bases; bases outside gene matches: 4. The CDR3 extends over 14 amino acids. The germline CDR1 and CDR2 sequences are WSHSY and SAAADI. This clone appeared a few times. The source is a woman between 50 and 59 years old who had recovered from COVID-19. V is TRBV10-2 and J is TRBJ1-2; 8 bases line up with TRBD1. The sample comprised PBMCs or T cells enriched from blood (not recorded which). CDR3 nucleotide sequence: TGCGCCAGCAGTGAGGCAGGGGGCAGATATGGCTACACCTTC. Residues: CASSEAGGRYGYTF.